Below are 29 T cell receptor beta chains sequenced from a single sample in a study of CD8+CD57+ T cells in acquired aplastic anemia. Genomic DNA, serving as template, underwent TCR beta VDJ and CDR3 profiling. In TCRdb, the reads were re-called with MiXCR into one record per CDR3 protein. The sample carries a few hundred thousand distinct CDR3 sequences, roughly 33% recorded once. Sequences were obtained from sorted CD4+, CD8+, or CD8+CD57+ T cells (not recorded which) from PBMCs. These receptors came from a human donor in good health, serving as a control.

Regarding this clonotype: A read error may produce the germline difference seen at one junction end. CDR3 coding DNA: TGTGCCAACAGTCAAACCTCGATGCTTAAGGAGCGACCCCAGTACTTC. It encodes CANSQTSMLKERPQYF. The rearrangement uses TRBV12-3 or TRBV12-4 and TRBJ2-5, with no clear D. This CDR3 spans 16 amino acids.

This clonotype was observed at least ten times. The chain joins TRBV20-1 to TRBJ1-4; D uncertain. Germline-derived CDR1 and CDR2 are DFQATT and SNEGSKA (reference sequence). Trimming stripped 3 bases from V and 3 bases from J, with 5 bases between. This CDR3 is built from 12 residues. The CDR3 here is CSARSPNEKLFF. Written as DNA, the CDR3 is TGCAGTGCTAGGTCCCCTAATGAAAAACTGTTTTTT.

This chain connects TRBV11-1 to TRBJ1-4; TRBD1 matches 9 bases. Germline values: CDR1 SGHAT, CDR2 FQDESV (reference sequence). V trimming: 6 bases; J trimming: 4 bases; junction bases outside the gene matches: 9. The CDR3 runs 16 residues. DNA of the CDR3: TGTGCCAGCAGAAACGACCCGGGACAGGGTAATGAAAAACTGTTTTTT. Protein product: CASRNDPGQGNEKLFF.

The DNA of the CDR3 is TGTGCCAGTAGTGGGGGGACTAGCGGGTATGAGCAGTTCTTC. This sequence encodes CASSGGTSGYEQFF. This chain links TRBV19 with TRBJ2-1; 12 nucleotides agree with TRBD2. V was pared by 5 bases and J by 8 bases, with 4 bases of the junction left unmatched. The CDR3 runs 14 residues. The germline gives CDR1 LNHDA, CDR2 SQIVND (reference sequence).

The gene calls are TRBV24-1 and TRBJ1-6; D call uncertain. V lost 6 bases, J lost 6 bases, and 8 bases lay in between. CDR1 and CDR2 from the germline V gene are KGHDR and SFDVKD. The CDR3 contains 13 residues. CDR3 loop: CATSTGSNSPLHF. CDR3 in DNA: TGTGCCACCAGTACGGGGAGTAATTCACCCCTCCACTTT.

At least ten counts were recorded for this clonotype. The chain recombines TRBV5-1 with TRBJ2-5; D may be TRBD1 (5 bases). V gave up 4 bases and J gave up 5 bases, with 12 bases separating them. The CDR3 totals 13 residues. Per the germline V gene, CDR1 is SGHRS and CDR2 is YFSETQ. The CDR3 loop is CASSAGIAETQYF. The CDR3 DNA reads as TGCGCCAGCAGCGCAGGGATTGCGGAGACCCAGTACTTC.

This clonotype was seen many times. The rearrangement joins TRBV12-3 or TRBV12-4 to TRBJ1-6, with D uncertain. This CDR3 region has 15 residues. The V gene lost 6 bases and the J gene lost 3 bases, with 12 bases spanning the gap. This chain's CDR3 is CASRSGSVYNSPLHF. The CDR3 DNA sequence: TGTGCCAGCAGATCCGGGTCGGTCTATAATTCACCCCTCCACTTT.

This clonotype was observed many times. The chain uses TRBV2 and TRBJ1-6; unclear D gene. CDR1 is SNHLY, CDR2 FYNNEI, per germline. The CDR3 is 17 amino acids. Trimming cost V 3 bases and J 0 bases, with 12 bases left between them. The CDR3 here is CASSERQLSSYNSPLHF. The CDR3 nucleotides read TGTGCCAGCAGTGAGAGGCAGCTAAGCTCCTATAATTCACCCCTCCACTTT.

This clonotype was seen only once. The rearrangement links TRBV10-3 to TRBJ2-7, with unresolved D. V dropped 2 bases and J dropped 2 bases, with 7 bases sitting between them. Germline V gives CDR1 ENHRY, CDR2 SYGVKD. CDR3 length: 13 residues. The CDR3 bases are TGTGCCATCAGTGAGAGGCCACCCTACGAGCAGTACGTC. Amino acid sequence: CAISERPPYEQYV.

This clonotype has at least ten counts. For the CDR3, the DNA is TGTGCCACCAGCAGAGATGTCCGGGACAATCAGCCCCAGCATTTT. It is translated as CATSRDVRDNQPQHF. The chain employs TRBV15 and TRBJ1-5, with D uncertain. The CDR3 contains 15 residues. Trimming pared 0 bases from V and 3 bases from J, leaving 9 bases between. Germline loops: CDR1 LNHNV, CDR2 YYDKDF (reference sequence).

About this clonotype: Since a much larger clone is just one base distant, this may be a read error. This chain uses TRBV4-1 with TRBJ2-7; D not certain. Germline CDR1 is MGHRA and CDR2 is YSYEKL. This CDR3 has 13 amino acids. The CDR3 DNA is TGCGCCAGCAGCAGTCACAGAACCTACAAGCAGTACTTC. Translating gives CASSSHRTYKQYF.

Only a few counts were recorded for this clonotype. This chain joins TRBV5-4 and TRBJ1-4; TRBD1 agrees at 10 bases. Per the germline V gene, CDR1 is SGHNT and CDR2 is YYREEE (reference sequence). The CDR3 spans 16 residues. With 3 bases clipped from V and 7 bases from J, the junction kept 9 bases outside the gene matches. This CDR3 is CASSSRVRTGGEKLFF. The CDR3 DNA reads TGTGCCAGCAGCTCCCGAGTAAGGACAGGGGGTGAAAAACTGTTTTTT. Supplemented by reference TRBV5-4 and TRBJ1-4, the full variable domain reads ETGVTQSPTHLIKTRGQQVTLRCSSQSGHNTVSWYQQALGQGPQFIFQYYREEENGRGNFPPRFSGLQFPNYSSELNVNALELDDSALYLCASSSRVRTGGEKLFFGSGTQLSVL.

This clonotype appeared many times. J is TRBJ2-4 and V is TRBV7-9; possible D gene TRBD1, 8 bases. The CDR3 sequence is 15 residues long. V shed 6 bases and J shed 6 bases, with 18 bases lying between them. Per germline, CDR1 SEHNR and CDR2 FQNEAQ (reference sequence). The CDR3 DNA reads TGTGCCAGCAGGAAACTGACAGGGGAGGGAAACATTCAGTACTTC. This codes for CASRKLTGEGNIQYF.

The CDR3 loop reads CATSRDLTGDGYTF. The DNA of the CDR3 is TGTGCCACCAGCAGAGACCTTACAGGGGATGGCTACACCTTC. This chain uses TRBV15 with TRBJ1-2; TRBD1 matches at 7 bases. The V segment lost 0 bases and the J segment 6 bases; nucleotides outside the gene matches: 4. The V gene's germline CDR1 is LNHNV and CDR2 YYDKDF (reference sequence). The CDR3 spans 14 residues. The variable domain in full, completed from reference TRBV15 and TRBJ1-2, reads DAMVIQNPRYQVTQFGKPVTLSCSQTLNHNVMYWYQQKSSQAPKLLFHYYDKDFNNEADTPDNFQSRRPNTSFCFLDIRSPGLGDTAMYLCATSRDLTGDGYTFGSGTRLTVV.

This clonotype was detected a few times. The V gene is TRBV5-1, the J gene TRBJ2-5; D may correspond to TRBD1 or TRBD2 (5 bases each). CDR1 is SGHRS and CDR2 is YFSETQ in the germline V gene. Trimming left V 1 base short and J 1 base short, with 11 bases between. This CDR3 region has 15 residues. CDR3 in DNA: TGCGCCAGCAGCTTGATATCGGGGACCCAAGAGACCCAGTACTTC. This codes for CASSLISGTQETQYF.

Written as DNA, the CDR3 is TGTGCCAGCAGCGTTGACGTCCATCAGCCCCAGCATTTT. It is translated as CASSVDVHQPQHF. The chain joins TRBV9 to TRBJ1-5; D unresolved. Germline values: CDR1 SGDLS, CDR2 YYNGEE. The CDR3 consists of 13 residues. Trimming removed 2 bases from V and 5 bases from J, with 8 bases in between. The variable domain in full, completed from reference TRBV9 and TRBJ1-5, reads DSGVTQTPKHLITATGQRVTLRCSPRSGDLSVYWYQQSLDQGLQFLIQYYNGEERAKGNILERFSAQQFPDLHSELNLSSLELGDSALYFCASSVDVHQPQHFGDGTRLSIL.

In regard to this clonotype: A single base separates this from a much larger clone, so it may be a read error. The J gene is TRBJ1-2, the V gene TRBV5-6; the D gene is possibly TRBD1 (5 bases). The CDR3 loop spans 14 amino acids. The germline V gene has CDR1 SGHDT and CDR2 YYEEEE. The CDR3 DNA follows: TGTGCCAGCAGCTTGGAGGCAGGGAACTATGGCCACACCTTC. Encoded protein: CASSLEAGNYGHTF.

This chain joins TRBV25-1 and TRBJ1-2; 12 bases line up with TRBD1. V shed 1 base, J shed 5 bases, and the junction held 5 bases outside the gene matches. From germline, CDR1 is MGHDK and CDR2 SYGVNS. This CDR3 is 16 amino acids long. CDR3 DNA sequence: TGTGCCAGCAGTGAATGGGGGACAGGGGGCGCGTATGGCTACACCTTC. Translated, it gives CASSEWGTGGAYGYTF.

The chain carries TRBV27 and TRBJ2-7; no reliable D call. The ends were cut back, 4 bases at V and 0 bases at J, with 16 bases in the middle. This CDR3 has 16 residues. Germline assignment: CDR1 MNHEY and CDR2 SMNVEV (reference sequence). The CDR3 loop reads CASSSLARSSSYEQYF. The CDR3 bases are TGTGCCAGCAGTTCCCTTGCGCGATCGAGCTCCTACGAGCAGTACTTC.

This clonotype was detected many times. This chain uses TRBV20-1 with TRBJ2-7; possible D gene TRBD1, 6 bases. The CDR3 loop spans 15 amino acids. Germline lookup yields CDR1 DFQATT and CDR2 SNEGSKA (reference sequence). The ends were cut back, 0 bases at V and 9 bases at J, with 21 bases in the middle. As DNA, the CDR3 is TGCAGTGCTAGAGACGAAACAGGGCTCGTGCGCGGGCAGTACTTC. It translates to CSARDETGLVRGQYF.

This clonotype was observed at least ten times. The rearrangement joins TRBV2 to TRBJ1-1; D gene uncertain. Trimming shortened V by 4 bases and J by 0 bases, and 6 bases separated the two germline ends. The CDR3 runs 13 residues. Per germline, CDR1 SNHLY and CDR2 FYNNEI. CDR3 residues: CASSGPLNTEAFF. The CDR3 region has the DNA TGTGCCAGCAGTGGACCGTTGAACACTGAAGCTTTCTTT.

This clonotype has at least ten counts. The CDR3, as DNA: TGTGCCACCAGCAGAGTCGACAGGACATATGGCTACACCTTC. Residues: CATSRVDRTYGYTF. This chain links TRBV15 with TRBJ1-2, with D perhaps TRBD1 (6 bases). This CDR3 has 14 amino acids. Per germline, CDR1 LNHNV and CDR2 YYDKDF (reference sequence). Trimming took 1 base from V and 5 from J, leaving 11 bases between them. Full variable domain (rest looked up from reference TRBV15 and TRBJ1-2): DAMVIQNPRYQVTQFGKPVTLSCSQTLNHNVMYWYQQKSSQAPKLLFHYYDKDFNNEADTPDNFQSRRPNTSFCFLDIRSPGLGDTAMYLCATSRVDRTYGYTFGSGTRLTVV.

This clonotype was seen repeatedly, ten times or more. J is TRBJ2-7 and V is TRBV25-1; 7 positions match TRBD1. Germline CDR1 MGHDK, CDR2 SYGVNS. V gave up 6 bases and J gave up 6 bases; unmatched junction bases: 11. This CDR3 has 14 residues. CDR3 loop: CASRTSDRAAEQYF. The CDR3 DNA reads as TGTGCCAGCAGAACCTCCGACAGGGCGGCCGAGCAGTACTTC.

This clonotype was seen ten or more times. The rearrangement uses TRBV10-3 and TRBJ1-4; unclear D gene. The CDR3 has 14 amino acids. V lost 3 bases to trimming and J lost 6 bases, with 11 bases between them. Germline assignment: CDR1 ENHRY and CDR2 SYGVKD. This CDR3 reads CAISDAGVDEKLFF. Written as DNA, the CDR3 is TGTGCCATCAGTGATGCGGGCGTCGATGAAAAACTGTTTTTT.

Concerning this clonotype: This may be a read error: a much more frequent sequence differs by one nucleotide. V is TRBV11-1 and J is TRBJ1-1; TRBD1 aligns across 9 bases. The CDR3 contains 17 residues. The V gene's germline CDR1 is SGHAT and CDR2 FQDESV (reference sequence). The V segment lost 6 bases and the J segment 4 bases; nucleotides outside the gene matches: 15. The DNA for the CDR3 is TGTGCCAGCAGTATACCGGGACAGGGACGGTTTGTCACTGAAGCTTTCTTT. Translated: CASSIPGQGRFVTEAFF.

This clonotype was recorded at least ten times. V is TRBV5-6 and J is TRBJ1-5; D remains ambiguous. V dropped 0 bases and J dropped 4 bases, with 14 bases sitting between them. The CDR3 spans 16 residues. CDR1 SGHDT and CDR2 YYEEEE come from the germline V gene. In nucleotides, the CDR3 is TGTGCCAGCAGCTTGGAGGCAGGACGGTGGAATCAGCCCCAGCATTTT. Translated, it gives CASSLEAGRWNQPQHF.

This clonotype was counted ten times or more. V and J are TRBV20-1 and TRBJ2-3, with D tentatively TRBD2 (5 bases). The V gene's germline CDR1 is DFQATT and CDR2 SNEGSKA (reference sequence). V was clipped by 0 bases and J by 2 bases, with 9 bases between them. The CDR3 loop spans 14 amino acids. The CDR3 coding sequence is TGCAGTGCTAGAGATTCCCGGGACACAGATACGCAGTATTTT. Amino acids: CSARDSRDTDTQYF.

This clonotype was seen repeatedly, ten times or more. The J gene is TRBJ2-1, the V gene TRBV2; 9 bases map to TRBD2. The V segment lost 6 bases and the J segment 6 bases; nucleotides outside the gene matches: 9. The CDR3 has 15 residues. Germline V gene data show CDR1 as SNHLY and CDR2 as FYNNEI. CDR3 DNA: TGTGCCAGCAGGATTGAGCGGGGGGAATTCAATGAGCAGTTCTTC. Amino acid sequence: CASRIERGEFNEQFF.

This clonotype has ten or more counts. The chain recombines TRBV12-3 or TRBV12-4 with TRBJ2-5; 11 positions agree with TRBD2. The trim removed 0 bases at V and 0 bases at J, leaving 6 bases unmatched. CDR3 length: 18 amino acids. In nucleotides, the CDR3 is TGTGCCAGCAGTTTAGCGTTGACTAGCGGGACGTACCAAGAGACCCAGTACTTC. Translated: CASSLALTSGTYQETQYF.